This T cell receptor beta chain was captured in a study of blood T cell repertoires in COVID-19. For the study at large: Sites across the United States, Italy and Spain contributed samples from acute and convalescent COVID-19. PBMCs, B-cell-depleted T cells, or T cells provided the cDNA or gDNA that made up the material.

Germline lookup yields CDR1 KGHSH and CDR2 LQKENI. CDR3 size: 15 residues. The J segment lost 0 bases and the V segment lost 3 bases, leaving 1 base of the junction unmatched. In the original workflow: Scientists estimated how many nucleated cells there were by amplifying reference gene primers. Sequencing used immunoSEQ multiplex PCR; TCRdb keeps in-frame clones, though not all of them. Clonal size and the V and J genes are those of that table, whereas D and trimming came from the DNA. Here the sample spans 200,000 to 300,000 clones, 84% being singletons. Sequencing was done on a sample of peripheral blood. V and J are TRBV18 and TRBJ2-3, with TRBD2 matching 9 bases. The sequence derives from a man aged 55 to 70 with acute or convalescent COVID-19. CDR3 DNA: TGTGCCAGCTCACCTCTAGCGGGGAGCACAGATACGCAGTATTTT. It codes for CASSPLAGSTDTQYF.